Here is one T cell receptor (beta chain) with its context. Its specificity is not known. Quantitative barcoded 5'-RACE was used to prepare TCR beta libraries. MiXCR was run by TCRdb on the 5' RACE reads, yielding one entry per CDR3 protein. The table has around 330,000 distinct CDR3 sequences, about 9.9% seen once. The data are from a study of CD8 T cells in ankylosing spondylitis. Study results and caveats: Characteristic of ankylosing spondylitis blood, it appeared, was a TCR beta motif comprising roughly eight highly homologous variants. Earlier reports found some motif variants in synovial fluid and blood in reactive arthritis.

The V end was cut by 5 bases, the J end by 4 bases, with 16 bases between. CDR3 length equals 15 residues. The germline V gene has CDR1 MNHNS and CDR2 SASEGT. The clonotype originates from a female donor with ankylosing spondylitis or in good health (not recorded which). The rearrangement uses TRBV6-1 and TRBJ2-3, with D perhaps TRBD1 (6 bases). Material: blood, either unsorted or a sorted T cell fraction (not recorded which). For the CDR3, the DNA is TGTGCCAGCAGTCAAACTTCAGGGGCGCCAGATACGCAGTATTTT. It is translated as CASSQTSGAPDTQYF.